The clone carrying this T cell receptor beta chain was recorded at least ten times. Its specificity is not known. Amplified regions were TCR beta CDR3 sequences from RNA transcripts. A set of HTBI primers served as the primers for a first-round RT-PCR of the TCR CDR3. TCRdb reprocessed the multiplex PCR reads via MiXCR and lists one record per CDR3 protein. The table shows 600,000 to 750,000 distinct CDR3 sequences, with roughly 17% occurring only once. This entry belongs to a study of T cells in Graves' hyperthyroidism and ophthalmopathy. Turning to the study itself: Peripheral blood specimens were obtained at initial diagnosis, prior to any treatment.

Trimming took off 8 bases at V and 5 bases at J, with 21 bases between the two ends. The CDR3 runs 15 residues. Germline V gene lookup returns CDR1 MDHEN and CDR2 SYDVKM. Findings of the study overall: The majority of expanded thyroid clonotypes above 0.001 also appeared in blood.

This chain links TRBV28 with TRBJ2-5, with D perhaps matching TRBD2 (6 bases). The clonotype originates from a man aged 50-60 years with Graves' hyperthyroidism. The specimen sequenced was blood. The CDR3 DNA reads as TGTGCCAGCGGATCATCGCCGGAACGGGGGGAGACCCAGTACTTC. It codes for CASGSSPERGETQYF.